This T cell receptor (beta chain) originates from a study of T cell repertoires in cytomegalovirus infection. Trimming at V came to 5 bases and at J to 4 bases, leaving 5 bases not matched to a gene. Germline V CDR1 and CDR2: SGHVS, FQNEAQ. The CDR3 runs 14 residues. One entry per CDR3 protein, called by TCRdb with MiXCR from the reads. The table includes about 220,000 distinct CDR3 sequences, about 40% detected once. This clonotype showed up many times. Its antigen is still unknown. The sequences come from CD8+ T cells from cultured PBMCs, collected from culture after CMV antigen stimulation. The TCR originated in a human donor in good health (CMV status not recorded). Some clones in this sample may be carry-over from other donors' samples. The chain uses TRBV7-8 and TRBJ2-3, with TRBD1 matching 8 bases. CDR3 bases: TGTGCCAGCAGCCCTGGACAGGGAGCAGATACGCAGTATTTT. Its protein product is CASSPGQGADTQYF.